This entry lists 28 T cell receptor beta chains sequenced from one sample in a study of early T cells in non-severe SARS-CoV-2 infection. MiXCR, run by TCRdb on the 5' RACE reads, gives a single entry per CDR3 protein. The data contain more than 25,000 distinct CDR3 sequences, around 5.4% of them seen just once; the ten biggest clones take up more than 0.7%. The specimen was whole blood. These receptors all stem from an adult who was a healthcare worker with PCR-confirmed SARS-CoV-2 infection or an uninfected control (not recorded which).

In its sample, this clonotype was seen a few times. V usage is TRBV5-1 and J usage is TRBJ2-2; unclear D gene. The CDR3 totals 16 residues. Germline V gives CDR1 SGHRS, CDR2 YFSETQ. V lost 2 bases to trimming and J lost 1 base, with 12 bases between them. CDR3 coding DNA: TGCGCCAGCAGCTTTACCCCGGTTCTGAACACCGGGGAGCTGTTTTTT. Encoded protein: CASSFTPVLNTGELFF.

The rearrangement joins TRBV18 to TRBJ2-4, with TRBD1 as a possible D gene (6 bases). Between the trimmed V and J ends, which lost 2 bases and 3 bases, there was a span of 14 bases. CDR3 length equals 16 residues. CDR1 is KGHSH, CDR2 LQKENI, per germline. Written as DNA, the CDR3 is TGTGCCAGCTCACCAGTGGGGGCTCGCGTCAAAAACATTCAGTACTTC. This sequence encodes CASSPVGARVKNIQYF.

The chain couples TRBV5-1 to TRBJ1-2; D not resolved. Per germline, CDR1 SGHRS and CDR2 YFSETQ. V was trimmed by 5 bases and J by 4 bases, leaving 15 bases between them. The CDR3 totals 14 residues. DNA for the CDR3: TGCGCCAGCAGTCCCTCAGGTTTCTCCTATGGCTACACCTTC. Its protein is CASSPSGFSYGYTF.

In this sample, this clonotype turned up many times. The V gene is TRBV7-2, the J gene TRBJ2-1, with a possible D match to TRBD2 (6 bases). V dropped 1 base and J dropped 9 bases, with 16 bases sitting between them. Germline V lookup: CDR1 SGHTA, CDR2 FQGNSA. The CDR3 runs 15 residues. CDR3 residues: CASSLDSQPGGEQFF. Written as DNA, the CDR3 is TGTGCCAGCAGCTTAGATTCCCAGCCCGGGGGTGAGCAGTTCTTC.

This clonotype was found a few times. V is TRBV12-3 or TRBV12-4 and J is TRBJ1-5; possibly TRBD1 for D (6 bases). V shed 0 bases and J shed 9 bases, with 12 bases lying between them. This CDR3 has 14 amino acids. The CDR3 sequence: CASSLARGARPQHF. The CDR3 coding sequence is TGTGCCAGCAGTTTAGCGCGGGGGGCACGGCCCCAGCATTTT.

This clonotype was observed at least ten times. The V gene is TRBV20-1, the J gene TRBJ2-1, with 12 bases lining up with TRBD2. Per germline, CDR1 DFQATT and CDR2 SNEGSKA (reference sequence). CDR3 length: 19 residues. V lost 6 bases to trimming and J lost 0 bases; unmatched junction nucleotides: 15. The CDR3 DNA reads as TGCAGTGCGCCCGCTCTAGCGGGAGGGCGAAGAAGCTCCTACAATGAGCAGTTCTTC. This gives the protein CSAPALAGGRRSSYNEQFF.

This clonotype was seen a few times. The chain uses TRBV7-2 and TRBJ2-5; the match to TRBD2 covers 11 bases. The CDR3 sequence is 15 residues long. V shed 5 bases and J 1 base; nucleotides not matched to a gene: 3. CDR1 is SGHTA, CDR2 FQGNSA, per germline. CDR3 protein: CASSLGLAGQETQYF. CDR3 nucleotide sequence: TGTGCCAGCAGCCTAGGACTAGCGGGCCAAGAGACCCAGTACTTC.

This clonotype was detected ten times or more. The genes are TRBV11-2 and TRBJ2-3, with D perhaps matching TRBD2 (7 bases). CDR3 length: 15 residues. In germline, CDR1 is SGHAT, CDR2 FQNNGV. V was clipped by 5 bases and J by 2 bases, with 14 bases between them. The CDR3 loop reads CASSRRGRDTDTQYF. In nucleotides, the CDR3 is TGTGCCAGCAGCAGGAGGGGGAGGGACACAGATACGCAGTATTTT. Looking up the rest from reference TRBV11-2 and TRBJ2-3 gives the full variable domain: EAGVAQSPRYKIIEKRQSVAFWCNPISGHATLYWYQQILGQGPKLLIQFQNNGVVDDSQLPKDRFSAERLKGVDSTLKIQPAKLEDSAVYLCASSRRGRDTDTQYFGPGTRLTVL.

The rearrangement links TRBV19 to TRBJ2-1, with D tentatively TRBD2 (5 bases). With 2 bases removed from V and 9 bases from J, the gap between germline ends came to 14 bases. Germline V gives CDR1 LNHDA, CDR2 SQIVND (reference sequence). This CDR3 comprises 14 residues. The CDR3 is CASSIRLVATEQFF. The CDR3 DNA is TGTGCCAGTAGTATACGGTTGGTAGCGACTGAGCAGTTCTTC.

This clonotype was observed many times. The chain is built from TRBV3-1 and TRBJ2-1; D unresolved. Germline CDR1 LGHDT, CDR2 YNNKEL (reference sequence). Deletions cut 0 bases from V and 0 bases from J, with 9 bases between. The CDR3 runs 16 residues. CDR3 nucleotides: TGTGCCAGCAGCCAAGAAACACTAAGCTCCTACAATGAGCAGTTCTTC. Translated, it gives CASSQETLSSYNEQFF.

This clonotype appeared many times. V usage is TRBV21-1 and J usage is TRBJ2-6. TRBV21-1 is given as a pseudogene. This CDR3 is 14 amino acids long. The CDR3, as DNA: TGTGCCAGCAGCAAGGTCGGTGGGGCCAACGTCCTGACTTTC. Translated: CASSKVGGANVLTF.

The rearrangement joins TRBV11-2 to TRBJ1-1; D is perhaps TRBD1 (5 bases). The germline gives CDR1 SGHAT, CDR2 FQNNGV. CDR3 length: 13 residues. V was shortened by 5 bases and J by 3 bases, with 10 bases between the two germline ends. In nucleotides, the CDR3 is TGTGCCAGCAGCCGGGGACCGGACACTGAAGCTTTCTTT. Translating gives CASSRGPDTEAFF.

This clonotype was found many times. V usage is TRBV2 and J usage is TRBJ2-5; possibly TRBD2 for D (5 bases). The germline V and J ends were trimmed by 4 bases and 4 bases, with 13 bases remaining between them. The CDR3 length is 14 residues. Germline V gene data show CDR1 as SNHLY and CDR2 as FYNNEI. This chain's CDR3 is CASSGVRGSETQYF. The CDR3 nucleotides are TGTGCCAGCAGTGGAGTCCGGGGTTCAGAGACCCAGTACTTC.

This chain joins TRBV11-2 and TRBJ2-7, with TRBD2 identical over 7 bases. The junction had 6 bases not matched to a gene; V was cut back by 3 bases and J by 7 bases. This CDR3 has 13 amino acids. Germline V gene data show CDR1 as SGHAT and CDR2 as FQNNGV. The CDR3 sequence: CASSFPGGWEQYF. The CDR3 DNA reads TGTGCCAGCAGCTTCCCGGGAGGTTGGGAGCAGTACTTC.

The chain is built from TRBV18 and TRBJ1-6; D remains ambiguous. The CDR3 is 14 amino acids. Germline V CDR1 and CDR2: KGHSH, LQKENI. V was shortened by 5 bases and J by 9 bases, with 14 bases between the two germline ends. CDR3 loop: CASSLPGDGSPLHF. DNA of the CDR3: TGTGCCAGCTCATTACCCGGGGATGGTTCACCCCTCCACTTT.

At least ten counts were recorded for this clonotype. The chain carries TRBV9 and TRBJ2-7; D remains ambiguous. V shed 0 bases and J shed 7 bases, with 17 bases lying between them. This CDR3 has 15 amino acids. Looked up from germline, CDR1 is SGDLS and CDR2 is YYNGEE. The DNA for the CDR3 is TGTGCCAGCAGCGTAGAACTCCCGCTGACTGAAGAGCAGTACTTC. Translating it yields CASSVELPLTEEQYF.

This clonotype appeared many times. The V call is TRBV28, the J call TRBJ1-5; D is unresolved. The germline CDR1 and CDR2 sequences are MDHEN and SYDVKM. Trimming took 10 bases from V and 0 from J, leaving 10 bases between them. The CDR3 consists of 13 residues. CDR3 amino acids: CATLGYSNQPQHF. The CDR3 DNA reads TGTGCCACCTTGGGATATAGCAATCAGCCCCAGCATTTT.

The V call is TRBV12-3 or TRBV12-4, the J call TRBJ2-1, with D perhaps TRBD2 (7 bases). V was trimmed by 2 bases and J by 9 bases, leaving 17 bases between them. This CDR3 contains 15 residues. The CDR3 reads CASSLWPGGAGEQFF. For the CDR3, the DNA is TGTGCCAGCAGTTTATGGCCGGGGGGCGCGGGTGAGCAGTTCTTC.

This clonotype was seen at least ten times. The chain joins TRBV7-9 to TRBJ1-1, with 9 nucleotides matching TRBD1. Germline V CDR1 and CDR2: SEHNR, FQNEAQ (reference sequence). Trimming at V came to 5 bases and at J to 4 bases, leaving 14 bases not matched to a gene. The CDR3 is made up of 17 amino acids. CDR3 in amino acids: CASSTIYRGPGSTEAFF. CDR3 coding DNA: TGTGCCAGCAGCACCATTTACAGGGGGCCTGGGAGCACTGAAGCTTTCTTT.

This clonotype has a count of ten or more. The genes are TRBV5-6 and TRBJ2-1; D is unresolved. This CDR3 region has 13 residues. Germline CDR1 reads SGHDT; CDR2 reads YYEEEE. V lost 2 bases and J lost 5, with 8 bases in between. CDR3 sequence reads: CASSFRNDNEQFF. The CDR3 DNA is TGTGCCAGCAGCTTCAGGAATGACAATGAGCAGTTCTTC.

The sample holds many counts of this clonotype. CDR3 sequence reads: CASSLSGRATNEQFF. The CDR3 DNA reads as TGTGCCAGCAGTCTTAGCGGGAGGGCTACCAATGAGCAGTTCTTC. V is TRBV28 and J is TRBJ2-1, with 11 bases that match TRBD2. V lost 5 bases and J lost 6; bases outside the gene matches: 6. The CDR3 consists of 15 residues. The germline V gene encodes CDR1 MDHEN and CDR2 SYDVKM.

The CDR3 protein is CASSLTGVGDGYTF. Written as DNA, the CDR3 is TGTGCCAGCTCCTTGACAGGGGTTGGCGATGGCTACACCTTC. J is TRBJ1-2 and V is TRBV18, with TRBD1 matching over 8 bases. Germline V gives CDR1 KGHSH, CDR2 LQKENI. The CDR3 sequence is 14 residues long. After removal of 6 bases from V and 6 bases from J, the junction contained 9 bases not matched to a gene.

This clonotype was observed many times. The chain carries TRBV7-8 and TRBJ2-7, with D maybe TRBD1 (6 bases). V lost 1 base, J lost 7 bases, and 17 bases lay in between. The V gene's germline CDR1 is SGHVS and CDR2 FQNEAQ. The CDR3 has 15 amino acids. CDR3 sequence reads: CASSLDTGTMREQYF. CDR3 bases: TGTGCCAGCAGCTTAGACACCGGGACAATGAGGGAGCAGTACTTC.

In its sample, this clonotype was seen many times. The chain links TRBV7-8 to TRBJ2-3, with 12 bases that match TRBD2. Germline CDR1 reads SGHVS; CDR2 reads FQNEAQ. This CDR3 comprises 17 residues. V shed 5 bases and J 1 base; nucleotides not matched to a gene: 7. CDR3 sequence reads: CASSRTSGALRTDTQYF. The DNA for the CDR3 is TGTGCCAGCAGCCGGACTAGCGGGGCCCTCCGCACAGATACGCAGTATTTT. The full variable domain, with the rest looked up from reference TRBV7-8 and TRBJ2-3, is GAGVSQSPRYKVAKRGQDVALRCDPISGHVSLFWYQQALGQGPEFLTYFQNEAQLDKSGLPSDRFFAERPEGSVSTLKIQRTQQEDSAVYLCASSRTSGALRTDTQYFGPGTRLTVL.

V is TRBV11-2 and J is TRBJ2-3; D possibly corresponds to TRBD1 (5 bases). The CDR3 is 15 residues long. V dropped 5 bases and J dropped 6 bases, with 18 bases sitting between them. Germline lookup yields CDR1 SGHAT and CDR2 FQNNGV. The CDR3 DNA follows: TGTGCCAGCAGCCCCGTAGTAGGGGTTGGGGATACGCAGTATTTT. Amino acid sequence: CASSPVVGVGDTQYF. Looking up the rest from reference TRBV11-2 and TRBJ2-3 gives the full variable domain: EAGVAQSPRYKIIEKRQSVAFWCNPISGHATLYWYQQILGQGPKLLIQFQNNGVVDDSQLPKDRFSAERLKGVDSTLKIQPAKLEDSAVYLCASSPVVGVGDTQYFGPGTRLTVL.

Ten or more counts support this clonotype. V and J are TRBV7-9 and TRBJ1-2; TRBD1 matches at 8 bases. V shed 0 bases, J shed 0 bases, and the junction held 12 bases outside the gene matches. The CDR3 is 19 residues long. Germline CDR1 is SEHNR and CDR2 is FQNEAQ (reference sequence). Here the CDR3 DNA reads TGTGCCAGCAGCTTAGCCCTCTCCCCCCACAGGGGGACTAACTATGGCTACACCTTC. Its protein product is CASSLALSPHRGTNYGYTF.

This clonotype is medium-sized in the sample. The chain links TRBV12-3 or TRBV12-4 to TRBJ2-7, with D perhaps TRBD1 (6 bases). V lost 5 bases and J 1 base, leaving 12 bases between the germline ends. The CDR3 loop spans 14 amino acids. The CDR3 nucleotides are TGTGCCAGCAGTCGGACAGTTCCGTCCTACGAGCAGTACTTC. Translated: CASSRTVPSYEQYF.

This clonotype showed up many times. The chain links TRBV11-2 to TRBJ2-5; 10 positions match TRBD1. The CDR3 is 16 amino acids. Losses at the gene ends were 4 bases for V and 2 bases for J; bases not matched to a gene: 7. The germline CDR1 and CDR2 sequences are SGHAT and FQNNGV. The CDR3 nucleotides are TGTGCCAGCAGCTCTCGGACAGGGGGGGAGCAAGAGACCCAGTACTTC. Protein: CASSSRTGGEQETQYF.